This T cell receptor (beta chain) originates from a study of blood T cell repertoires in COVID-19. Study summary: Sites in the United States, Italy and Spain provided acute and convalescent COVID-19 samples. PBMCs, B-cell-depleted T cells, or T cells provided the cDNA or gDNA that made up the material.

Per the original data handling: Reference gene primer amplification in the assay estimated nucleated cell counts. The protocol was immunoSEQ multiplex PCR, while the TCRdb copy is restricted to in-frame clones and leaves out a portion. V and J calls and clone size are as listed in that table; D and trimming were resolved from the DNA. The sample consists of a few hundred thousand clones, about 88% of them appearing once. The CDR3 is 14 amino acids. Germline CDR1 is KGHDR and CDR2 is SFDVKD. Trimming removed 9 bases from V and 1 base from J; junction bases left unmatched: 5. The rearrangement links TRBV24-1 to TRBJ2-3, with 8 bases aligning to TRBD1. Sequenced material: peripheral blood. This TCR came from a man aged 50-60 years who had recovered from COVID-19. CDR3 residues: CATSPGQGTDTQYF. The CDR3 nucleotides read TGTGCCACCTCACCGGGACAGGGCACAGATACGCAGTATTTT.